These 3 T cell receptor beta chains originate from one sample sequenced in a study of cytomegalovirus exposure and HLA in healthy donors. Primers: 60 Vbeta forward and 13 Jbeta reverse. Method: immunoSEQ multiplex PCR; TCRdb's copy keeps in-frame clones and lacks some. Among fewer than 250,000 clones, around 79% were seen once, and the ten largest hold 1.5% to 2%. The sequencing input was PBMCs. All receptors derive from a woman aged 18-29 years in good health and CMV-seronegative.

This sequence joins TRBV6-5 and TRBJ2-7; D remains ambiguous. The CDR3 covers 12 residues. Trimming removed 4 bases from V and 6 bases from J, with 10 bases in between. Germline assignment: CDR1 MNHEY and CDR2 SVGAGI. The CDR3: CASSSLIGEQYF. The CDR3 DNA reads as TGTGCCAGCAGTTCCCTGATCGGCGAGCAGTACTTC.

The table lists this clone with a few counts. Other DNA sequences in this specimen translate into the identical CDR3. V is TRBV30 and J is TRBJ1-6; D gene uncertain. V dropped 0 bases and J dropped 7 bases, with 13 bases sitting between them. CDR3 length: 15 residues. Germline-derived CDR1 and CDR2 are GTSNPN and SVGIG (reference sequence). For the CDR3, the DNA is TGTGCCTGGAGTGTACTTGGGGAGGGAAATTCACCCCTCCACTTT. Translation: CAWSVLGEGNSPLHF.

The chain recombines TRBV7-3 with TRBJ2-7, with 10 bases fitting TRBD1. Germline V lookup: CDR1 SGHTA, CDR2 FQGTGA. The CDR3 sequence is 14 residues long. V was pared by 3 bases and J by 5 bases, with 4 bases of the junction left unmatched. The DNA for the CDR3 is TGTGCCAGCAGCTTTTCCGGGACAGGGGACGAGCAGTACTTC. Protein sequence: CASSFSGTGDEQYF.